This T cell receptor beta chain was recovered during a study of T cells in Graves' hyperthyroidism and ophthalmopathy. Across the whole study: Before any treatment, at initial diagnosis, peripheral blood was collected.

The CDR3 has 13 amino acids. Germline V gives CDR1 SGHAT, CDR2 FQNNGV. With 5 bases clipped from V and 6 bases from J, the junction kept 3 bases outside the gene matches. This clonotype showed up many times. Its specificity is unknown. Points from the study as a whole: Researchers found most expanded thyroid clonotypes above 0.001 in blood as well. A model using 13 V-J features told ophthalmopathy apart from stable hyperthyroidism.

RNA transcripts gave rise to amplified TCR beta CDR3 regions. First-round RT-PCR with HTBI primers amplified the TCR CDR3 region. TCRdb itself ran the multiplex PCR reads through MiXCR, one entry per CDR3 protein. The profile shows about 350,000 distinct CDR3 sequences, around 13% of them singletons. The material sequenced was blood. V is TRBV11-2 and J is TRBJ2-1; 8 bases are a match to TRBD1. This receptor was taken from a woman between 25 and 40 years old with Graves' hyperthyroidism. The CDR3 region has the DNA TGTGCCAGCAGCCGACAGGGGCGCAATGAGCAGTTCTTC. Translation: CASSRQGRNEQFF.